The entry that follows covers one T cell receptor beta chain sequence. Its antigen remains unidentified. These data originate in a study of cytomegalovirus exposure and HLA in healthy donors. Overall study findings and caveats: Cytomegalovirus-associated status was assigned to about 170 TCR beta chains. Cytomegalovirus status was reportedly diagnosed by the classifier with high specificity and sensitivity. Most TCR sequences were rare, but some public TCRs occurred in many donors.

Trimming removed 6 bases from V and 4 bases from J; junction bases left unmatched: 9. The CDR3 consists of 16 residues. Germline values: CDR1 LNHDA, CDR2 SQIVND (reference sequence). Donors were drawn from the approximately 110-subject validation cohort, separate from the 666-subject first cohort. Measured with immunoSEQ multiplex PCR; TCRdb has only the in-frame clones, and not every one. The sample holds 250,000 to 300,000 clones; 90% are singletons and the top ten take more than 0.35%. The V gene is TRBV19, the J gene TRBJ2-2, with 9 bases identical to TRBD1. The sequenced sample was PBMCs. This TCR was sampled from a young woman in good health and CMV-seronegative. As DNA, the CDR3 is TGTGCCAGTAGAACAACAGGGGGCTTCCTCACCGGGGAGCTGTTTTTT. Translation gives CASRTTGGFLTGELFF.